The 26 T cell receptor beta chains listed next were all sequenced from one sample in a study of regulatory dendritic cells for organ transplantation. Allogeneic regulatory or mature dendritic cells were co-cultured for less than 6 days with CFSE-labeled sorted T cells at 1:10. Libraries were prepared by immunoSEQ multiplex PCR; TCRdb keeps only in-frame clonotypes and omits some of them. Of 15,000 to 20,000 clones listed, around 79% are singletons. These TCRs are of unknown antigen specificity. Sequenced: memory CD4+ T cells from blood cultured with regulatory dendritic cells. Indicated subset: CD45RO+ memory T cells. The source of these receptors is a human donor in good health.

This chain links TRBV10-1 with TRBJ2-2; tentative D call: TRBD1 (5 bases). Trimming shortened V by 7 bases and J by 5 bases, and 11 bases separated the two germline ends. The CDR3 is made up of 13 amino acids. CDR1 WNHNN and CDR2 SYGVQD come from the germline V gene (reference sequence). The CDR3: CASTPDRTGELFF. The CDR3 region has the DNA TGCGCCAGCACCCCAGACAGAACCGGGGAGCTGTTTTTT.

This chain joins TRBV19 and TRBJ2-5; TRBD2 agrees at 7 bases. V lost 3 bases and J lost 4; bases outside the gene matches: 11. The CDR3 runs 16 residues. Germline V gene sequence: CDR1 LNHDA, CDR2 SQIVND (reference sequence). The CDR3 sequence is CASSMAGTTKGETQYF. CDR3 DNA sequence: TGTGCCAGTAGTATGGCCGGGACTACGAAAGGAGAGACCCAGTACTTC.

The V gene is TRBV19, the J gene TRBJ2-1; TRBD1 is a possible D gene (6 bases). Per germline, CDR1 LNHDA and CDR2 SQIVND (reference sequence). The CDR3 extends over 13 amino acids. V was cut by 2 bases and J by 9 bases, with 11 bases left in between. The CDR3 DNA sequence: TGTGCCAGTAGTATATATGGGGGCCCTGAGCAGTTCTTC. It codes for CASSIYGGPEQFF.

J is TRBJ1-6 and V is TRBV15; the match to TRBD1 covers 7 bases. Looked up from germline, CDR1 is LNHNV and CDR2 is YYDKDF (reference sequence). V shed 4 bases, J shed 8 bases, and the junction held 8 bases outside the gene matches. CDR3 length: 15 amino acids. The CDR3 loop is CATSMTDRLDSPLHF. The CDR3 bases are TGTGCCACCAGCATGACGGACAGGCTAGATTCACCCCTCCACTTT.

V and J are TRBV11-2 and TRBJ2-5, with 10 bases that match TRBD1. From germline, CDR1 is SGHAT and CDR2 FQNNGV. After removal of 5 bases from V and 4 bases from J, the junction contained 1 base not matched to a gene. The CDR3 runs to 13 residues. CDR3 nucleotides: TGTGCCAGCAGCCGGGACAGGGGAGAGACCCAGTACTTC. Translation: CASSRDRGETQYF.

V gene TRBV28 combines with J gene TRBJ2-7; D is perhaps TRBD1 (5 bases). The CDR3 extends over 13 amino acids. CDR1 is MDHEN and CDR2 is SYDVKM in the germline V gene. V lost 2 bases, J lost 5 bases, and 10 bases lay in between. The CDR3 DNA sequence: TGTGCCAGCAGTTTAATAACAGGCAACGAGCAGTACTTC. Its translation is CASSLITGNEQYF.

The rearrangement links TRBV7-8 to TRBJ2-5; TRBD2 matches 12 bases. The CDR3 is made up of 19 amino acids. Germline CDR1 reads SGHVS; CDR2 reads FQNEAQ. After removal of 1 base from V and 4 bases from J, the junction contained 13 bases not matched to a gene. The CDR3 nucleotides read TGTGCCAGCAGCTTAGTTGTAGGGGCTAGCGGGAGGGTAGGAGAGACCCAGTACTTC. Encoded protein: CASSLVVGASGRVGETQYF.

In its sample, this clone was seen once. The J gene is TRBJ2-2, the V gene TRBV7-2; D may be TRBD2 (5 bases). CDR1 and CDR2 from the germline V gene are SGHTA and FQGNSA. Trimming removed 1 base at V and 6 bases at J, with 12 bases between. This CDR3 has 15 residues. The CDR3 DNA follows: TGTGCCAGCAGCTTAGGGAGGACGTCGGCCGGGGAGCTGTTTTTT. Translation: CASSLGRTSAGELFF.

This clone was observed a few times. V and J are TRBV7-2 and TRBJ1-3; D ambiguous. The CDR3 runs 15 residues. The V gene's germline CDR1 is SGHTA and CDR2 FQGNSA. Trimming shortened V by 10 bases and J by 0 bases, and 16 bases separated the two germline ends. The CDR3 nucleotides read TGTGCCACCCAAACAAGAGTCACCTCTGGAAACACCATATATTTT. Translated: CATQTRVTSGNTIYF.

The chain employs TRBV30 and TRBJ1-3; D call uncertain. Trimming cost V 1 base and J 6 bases, with 4 bases left between them. The CDR3 runs 11 residues. Germline CDR1 GTSNPN, CDR2 SVGIG (reference sequence). Here the CDR3 reads CAWSEQNTIYF. CDR3 DNA: TGTGCCTGGAGTGAACAAAACACCATATATTTT.

The V gene is TRBV28, the J gene TRBJ1-1; 10 bases match TRBD1. The CDR3 sequence is 19 residues long. Trimming removed 0 bases from V and 4 bases from J; junction bases left unmatched: 14. Per germline, CDR1 MDHEN and CDR2 SYDVKM. The CDR3 DNA is TGTGCCAGCAGTTTATGGGACAGGGGGGTGGGCGAAAAGGGCACTGAAGCTTTCTTT. This sequence encodes CASSLWDRGVGEKGTEAFF.

The chain joins TRBV6-1 to TRBJ2-5; D is possibly TRBD1 or TRBD2 (5 bases each). The V end was cut by 6 bases, the J end by 7 bases, with 18 bases between. Per the germline V gene, CDR1 is MNHNS and CDR2 is SASEGT. The CDR3 loop spans 14 amino acids. CDR3: CASSKDLGVWTQYF. CDR3 sequence (DNA): TGTGCCAGCAGCAAGGACTTGGGGGTATGGACCCAGTACTTC.

This chain joins TRBV19 and TRBJ2-3, with a possible D match to TRBD2 (5 bases). This CDR3 has 11 amino acids. CDR1 and CDR2 (germline): LNHDA, SQIVND (reference sequence). V lost 4 bases to trimming and J lost 6 bases, with 5 bases between them. The CDR3 region is CASSTGDTQYF. CDR3 nucleotides: TGTGCCAGTAGTACGGGGGATACGCAGTATTTT.

This chain uses TRBV30 with TRBJ1-6; D remains unclear. Trimming cost V 5 bases and J 10 bases, with 12 bases left between them. Per the germline V gene, CDR1 is GTSNPN and CDR2 is SVGIG (reference sequence). The CDR3 runs to 12 residues. CDR3 sequence reads: CAWDTVNSPLHF. The CDR3 DNA reads TGTGCCTGGGACACAGTCAACTCACCCCTCCACTTT. Full variable domain (rest looked up from reference TRBV30 and TRBJ1-6): SQTIHQWPATLVQPVGSPLSLECTVEGTSNPNLYWYRQAAGRGLQLLFYSVGIGQISSEVPQNLSASRPQDRQFILSSKKLLLSDSGFYLCAWDTVNSPLHFGNGTRLTVT.

The chain combines TRBV4-1 with TRBJ2-7; TRBD2 might be the D (5 bases). This CDR3 comprises 14 residues. V was pared by 0 bases and J by 6 bases, with 12 bases between. Germline V gene data show CDR1 as MGHRA and CDR2 as YSYEKL. The chain's CDR3 is CASSQDILVGEQYF. In DNA, the CDR3 is TGCGCCAGCAGCCAAGATATACTAGTTGGCGAGCAGTACTTC.

V gene TRBV11-2 combines with J gene TRBJ2-5; tentatively, D is TRBD1 (6 bases). The ends were cut back, 5 bases at V and 2 bases at J, with 9 bases in the middle. Germline V lookup: CDR1 SGHAT, CDR2 FQNNGV. This CDR3 is built from 13 residues. CDR3 protein: CASSGGLQETQYF. DNA for the CDR3: TGTGCCAGCAGCGGGGGCCTTCAAGAGACCCAGTACTTC. Using reference TRBV11-2 and TRBJ2-5 for the parts outside the CDR3, the full variable domain is EAGVAQSPRYKIIEKRQSVAFWCNPISGHATLYWYQQILGQGPKLLIQFQNNGVVDDSQLPKDRFSAERLKGVDSTLKIQPAKLEDSAVYLCASSGGLQETQYFGPGTRLLVL.

This clone is judged medium-sized. The chain links TRBV2 to TRBJ1-2; D may be TRBD1 (5 bases). The ends were cut back, 6 bases at V and 6 bases at J, with 14 bases in the middle. The germline gives CDR1 SNHLY, CDR2 FYNNEI. CDR3 size: 13 residues. Here the CDR3 reads CASSGRAADGYTF. DNA of the CDR3: TGTGCCAGCAGCGGCAGGGCCGCGGATGGCTACACCTTC.

The chain links TRBV5-5 to TRBJ2-3, with D perhaps given as TRBD1 or TRBD2 (5 bases each). This CDR3 has 14 amino acids. Trimming took 0 bases from V and 4 from J, leaving 9 bases between them. Germline V gene lookup returns CDR1 SGHKS and CDR2 YYEKEE (reference sequence). CDR3 sequence: CASSLEWGSDTQYF. The CDR3 nucleotides are TGTGCCAGCAGCTTGGAGTGGGGGTCAGATACGCAGTATTTT.

A few counts support this clone. The genes are TRBV30 and TRBJ2-2; 7 bases map to TRBD2. Germline V gene data show CDR1 as GTSNPN and CDR2 as SVGIG (reference sequence). The CDR3 has 13 amino acids. Losses at the gene ends were 4 bases for V and 6 bases for J; bases not matched to a gene: 5. The CDR3 DNA reads as TGTGCCTGGAATGGGAGGGTCCCCGGGGAGCTGTTTTTT. Translated, it gives CAWNGRVPGELFF.

About this clone itself: Other DNA sequences in the same sample also yield this CDR3. V and J are TRBV29-1 and TRBJ2-3, with D unclear. The CDR3 contains 14 residues. Looked up from germline, CDR1 is SQVTM and CDR2 is ANQGSEA. V was shortened by 3 bases and J by 1 base, with 11 bases between the two germline ends. In DNA, the CDR3 is TGCAGCGTTGATCAGCCCCAAGGCACAGATACGCAGTATTTT. Residues: CSVDQPQGTDTQYF.

The chain carries TRBV7-3 and TRBJ2-1, with D tentatively TRBD2 (6 bases). V was clipped by 4 bases and J by 9 bases, with 19 bases between them. The CDR3 runs 15 residues. Germline loops: CDR1 SGHTA, CDR2 FQGTGA. The CDR3 region is CASSSMAGGLSEQFF. The CDR3 bases are TGTGCCAGCAGCTCAATGGCCGGAGGGCTTAGTGAGCAGTTCTTC.

V and J are TRBV5-6 and TRBJ2-5; 13 nucleotides align to TRBD2. The germline gives CDR1 SGHDT, CDR2 YYEEEE. This CDR3 has 16 amino acids. V was pared by 3 bases and J by 4 bases, with 6 bases of the junction left unmatched. The CDR3 spells CASSSLGLAGVETQYF. The DNA of the CDR3 is TGTGCCAGCAGCTCCCTTGGACTAGCGGGGGTAGAGACCCAGTACTTC.

The gene calls are TRBV7-2 and TRBJ2-3, with TRBD2 matching 12 bases. Germline CDR1 and CDR2: SGHTA and FQGNSA. This CDR3 is built from 16 residues. Trimming took 2 bases from V and 3 from J; bases not matched to a gene: 3. The CDR3: CASSLLAGGGTDTQYF. CDR3 coding DNA: TGTGCCAGCAGCTTACTAGCGGGAGGGGGAACAGATACGCAGTATTTT.

The chain is built from TRBV30 and TRBJ1-5, with D unclear. Germline lookup yields CDR1 GTSNPN and CDR2 SVGIG (reference sequence). The CDR3 covers 15 residues. V was pared by 1 base and J by 0 bases, with 10 bases between. The CDR3, as DNA: TGTGCCTGGAGTGCCAACAGAAATAGCAATCAGCCCCAGCATTTT. Translated, it gives CAWSANRNSNQPQHF.

V and J are TRBV19 and TRBJ2-6, with 9 positions matching TRBD1. The germline V gene encodes CDR1 LNHDA and CDR2 SQIVND (reference sequence). V shed 6 bases, J shed 7 bases, and the junction held 10 bases outside the gene matches. CDR3 length: 16 amino acids. CDR3 residues: CASRAFGQGIANVLTF. CDR3 DNA: TGTGCCAGTAGGGCGTTTGGACAGGGGATCGCCAACGTCCTGACTTTC.

The chain combines TRBV29-1 with TRBJ1-2; the D is unclear. The CDR3 extends over 16 amino acids. With 4 bases removed from V and 0 bases from J, the gap between germline ends came to 18 bases. Germline assignment: CDR1 SQVTM and CDR2 ANQGSEA. This CDR3 is CSVVSSGLSANYGYTF. CDR3 DNA: TGCAGCGTTGTGAGTTCCGGGCTGTCAGCTAACTATGGCTACACCTTC.